This T cell receptor beta chain is from a study of blood T cells in healthy people across ages. Study-wide results and limits: Versus aged donors, long-lived donors had higher diversity and more naive CD4+ cells.

The CDR3 runs to 16 residues. In germline, CDR1 is SGHTS, CDR2 YDEGEE. After removal of 4 bases from V and 3 bases from J, the junction contained 12 bases not matched to a gene. Next came a second PCR, run for about 7 to 12 cycles, which used a sample-barcoded 5' primer along with a J-beta primer mix. TCRdb processed the 5' RACE reads anew with MiXCR; each CDR3 protein has one entry. The sample consists of hundreds of thousands of distinct CDR3 sequences, 58% of them appearing once. In regard to this clonotype: What it binds is not known.

The people who gave samples were healthy Caucasians from Russia, aged about 6 to 95. The sequenced sample consisted of blood. This sequence joins TRBV5-8 and TRBJ1-1; 7 bases are shared with TRBD1. The clonotype was recovered from a man aged 25-45 years in good health. CDR3 sequence: CASSVYRGVGHTEAFF. The CDR3 DNA follows: TGTGCCAGCAGCGTTTACAGGGGCGTGGGGCACACTGAAGCTTTCTTT.